The TCR beta chain described here comes from a study of CD8 T cell repertoires and HIV-1 epitope variants. Looking at the study overall: Separate wells received one of Twenty-five Gag or Nef variant peptides. Cultures ran around nine days, with IL-2, IL-7 and IL-15 added on days 3 and 7.

This clone came up once. The antigen remains undetermined. This CDR3 is 12 amino acids long. V lost 0 bases and J lost 5, with 4 bases in between. CDR1 SEHNR and CDR2 FQNEAQ come from the germline V gene (reference sequence). On the immunoSEQ platform, TCR beta CDR3s were sequenced at survey depth. Sequencing was performed with immunoSEQ multiplex PCR; in TCRdb, only in-frame clones are kept and a portion is missing. Of more than 4,000 clones listed, about three fifths are singletons. The V call is TRBV7-9, the J call TRBJ2-5; D unresolved. Sequencing was done on a sample of cultured CD8+ T cells derived from PBMCs. This clonotype was obtained from a male donor with HIV. The CDR3 is CASSLALETQYF. CDR3 coding DNA: TGTGCCAGCAGCTTAGCTTTGGAGACCCAGTACTTC.